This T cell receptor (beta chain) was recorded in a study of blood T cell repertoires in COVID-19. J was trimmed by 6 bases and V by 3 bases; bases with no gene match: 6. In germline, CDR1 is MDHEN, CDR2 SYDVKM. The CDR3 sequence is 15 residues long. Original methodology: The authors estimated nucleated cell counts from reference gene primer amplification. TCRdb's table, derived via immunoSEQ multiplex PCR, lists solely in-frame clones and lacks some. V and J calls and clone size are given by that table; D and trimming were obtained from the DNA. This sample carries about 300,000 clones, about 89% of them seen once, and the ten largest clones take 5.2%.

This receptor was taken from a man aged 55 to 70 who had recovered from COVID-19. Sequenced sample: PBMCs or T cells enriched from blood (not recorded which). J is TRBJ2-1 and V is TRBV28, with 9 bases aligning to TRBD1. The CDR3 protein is CASSLGDRVRNEQFF. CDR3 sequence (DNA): TGTGCCAGCAGTTTGGGGGACAGGGTACGCAATGAGCAGTTCTTC.